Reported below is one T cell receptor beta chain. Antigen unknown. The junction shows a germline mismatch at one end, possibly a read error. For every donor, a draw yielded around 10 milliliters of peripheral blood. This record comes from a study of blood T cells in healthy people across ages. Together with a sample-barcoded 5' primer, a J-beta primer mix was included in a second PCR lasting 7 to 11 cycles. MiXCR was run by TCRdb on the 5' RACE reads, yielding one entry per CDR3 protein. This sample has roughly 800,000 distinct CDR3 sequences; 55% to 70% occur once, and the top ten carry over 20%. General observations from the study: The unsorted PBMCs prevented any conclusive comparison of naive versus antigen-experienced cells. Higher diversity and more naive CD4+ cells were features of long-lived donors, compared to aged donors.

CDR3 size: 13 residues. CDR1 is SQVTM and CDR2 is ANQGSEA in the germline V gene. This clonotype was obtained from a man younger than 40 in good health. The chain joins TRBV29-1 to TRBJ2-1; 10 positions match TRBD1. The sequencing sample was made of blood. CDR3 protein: CSVRQGAYNGQFF. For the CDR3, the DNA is TGCAGCGTTCGACAGGGGGCCTACAATGGGCAGTTCTTC.